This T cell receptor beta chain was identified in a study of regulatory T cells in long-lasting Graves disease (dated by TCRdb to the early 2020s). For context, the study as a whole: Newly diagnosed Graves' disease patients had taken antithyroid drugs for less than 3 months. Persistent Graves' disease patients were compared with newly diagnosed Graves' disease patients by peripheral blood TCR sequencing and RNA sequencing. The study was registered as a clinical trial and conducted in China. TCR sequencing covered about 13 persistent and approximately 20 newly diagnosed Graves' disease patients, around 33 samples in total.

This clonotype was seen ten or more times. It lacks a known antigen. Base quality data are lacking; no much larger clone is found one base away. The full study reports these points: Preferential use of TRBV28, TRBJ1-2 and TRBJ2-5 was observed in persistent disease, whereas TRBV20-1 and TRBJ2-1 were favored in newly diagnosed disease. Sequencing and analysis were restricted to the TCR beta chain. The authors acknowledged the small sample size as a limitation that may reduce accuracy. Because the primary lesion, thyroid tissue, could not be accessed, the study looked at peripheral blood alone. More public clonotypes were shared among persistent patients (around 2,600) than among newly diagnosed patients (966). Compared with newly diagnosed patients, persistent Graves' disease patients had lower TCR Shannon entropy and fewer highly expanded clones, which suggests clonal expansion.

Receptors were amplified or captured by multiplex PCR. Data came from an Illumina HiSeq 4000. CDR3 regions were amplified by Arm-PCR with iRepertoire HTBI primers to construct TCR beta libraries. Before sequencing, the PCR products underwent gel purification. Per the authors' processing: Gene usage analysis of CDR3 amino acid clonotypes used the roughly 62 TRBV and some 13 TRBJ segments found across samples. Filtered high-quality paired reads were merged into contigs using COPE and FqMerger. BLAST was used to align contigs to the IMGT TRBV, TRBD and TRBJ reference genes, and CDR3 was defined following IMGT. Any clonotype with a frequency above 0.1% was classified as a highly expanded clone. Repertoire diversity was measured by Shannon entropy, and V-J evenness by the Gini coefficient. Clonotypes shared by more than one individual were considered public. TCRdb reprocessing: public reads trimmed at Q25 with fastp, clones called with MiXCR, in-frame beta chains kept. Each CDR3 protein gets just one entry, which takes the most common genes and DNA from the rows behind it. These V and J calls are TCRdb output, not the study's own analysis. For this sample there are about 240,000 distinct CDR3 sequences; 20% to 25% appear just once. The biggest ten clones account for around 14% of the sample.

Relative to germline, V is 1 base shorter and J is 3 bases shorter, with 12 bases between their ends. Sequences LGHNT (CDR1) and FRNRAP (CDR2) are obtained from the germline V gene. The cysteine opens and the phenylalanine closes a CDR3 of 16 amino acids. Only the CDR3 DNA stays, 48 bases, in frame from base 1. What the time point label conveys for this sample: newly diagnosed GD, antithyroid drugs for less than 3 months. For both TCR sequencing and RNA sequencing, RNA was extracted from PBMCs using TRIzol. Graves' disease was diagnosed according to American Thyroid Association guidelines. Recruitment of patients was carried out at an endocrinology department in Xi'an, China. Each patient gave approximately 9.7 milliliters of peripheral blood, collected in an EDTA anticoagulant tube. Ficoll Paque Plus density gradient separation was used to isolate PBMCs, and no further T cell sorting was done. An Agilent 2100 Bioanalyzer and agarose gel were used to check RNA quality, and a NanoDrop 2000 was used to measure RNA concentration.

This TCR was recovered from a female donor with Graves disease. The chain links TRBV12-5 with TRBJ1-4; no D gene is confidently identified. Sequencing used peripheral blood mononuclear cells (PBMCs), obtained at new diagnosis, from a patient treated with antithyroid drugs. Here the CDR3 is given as CASGLARGGSNEKLFF. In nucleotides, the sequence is TGTGCTAGTGGTTTGGCCCGGGGAGGTTCTAATGAAAAACTGTTTTTT.